Detailed here is one T cell receptor beta chain. As yet, its antigen is unknown. Germline V gene data show CDR1 as SGHDN and CDR2 as FVKESK. Trimming took off 1 base at V and 7 bases at J, with 11 bases between the two ends. CDR3 length: 13 amino acids. This specimen comes from a study of siplizumab effects on memory and regulatory T cells. Overall study results and limits: A mean of around 65% of mappable alloreactive CD4+ clones were Treg-derived with siplizumab, compared with more than 25% in controls. Solely a minor proportion of alloreactive clones could be assigned to unstimulated subsets.

Each sample contributed around 10^5 TCR templates to the assay. Clones were read by immunoSEQ multiplex PCR, and TCRdb kept only the in-frame ones, dropping some. Among 85,000 or so clones, approximately 95% were seen once, and the ten largest hold approximately 17%. The specimen sequenced was CD8+ T cells sorted from blood. The V and J genes are TRBV14 and TRBJ2-7; D unclear. The clonotype originates from a human donor in good health. The CDR3 region is CASSQGWTPEQYF. CDR3 nucleotide sequence: TGTGCCAGCAGCCAAGGGTGGACCCCGGAGCAGTACTTC.